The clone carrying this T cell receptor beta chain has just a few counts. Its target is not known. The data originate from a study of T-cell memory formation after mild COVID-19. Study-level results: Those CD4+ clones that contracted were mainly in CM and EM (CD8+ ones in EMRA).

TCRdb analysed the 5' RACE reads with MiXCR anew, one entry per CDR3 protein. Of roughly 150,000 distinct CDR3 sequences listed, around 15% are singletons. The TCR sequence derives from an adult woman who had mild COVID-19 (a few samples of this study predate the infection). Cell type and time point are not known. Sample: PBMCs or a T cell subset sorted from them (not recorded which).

The CDR3 is CASSQTLERDSNYGYTF. In nucleotides, the CDR3 is TGTGCCAGCAGCCAAACCTTGGAGAGGGACTCTAACTATGGCTACACCTTC. This chain connects TRBV12-3 or TRBV12-4 to TRBJ1-2, with D perhaps TRBD1 (5 bases). CDR3 size: 17 residues. V was trimmed by 6 bases and J by 0 bases, leaving 20 bases between them.